This T cell receptor (beta chain) was sequenced in a study of cytomegalovirus exposure and HLA in healthy donors. Study outcomes and limitations: Researchers reported from a later analysis that most CMV-associated TCR beta chains appeared HLA-restricted.

When sampled, the donors appeared nominally healthy, though they likely had unrecorded immune exposures. For this clone: The antigen remains unidentified.

PCR involved 60 Vbeta and 13 Jbeta primers. Sequencing used immunoSEQ multiplex PCR; TCRdb keeps in-frame clones, though not all of them. This table has 250,000 to 350,000 clones, approximately 90% appearing once. This receptor was identified in a middle-aged man in good health and CMV-seropositive. The sequenced sample was PBMCs.

This CDR3 reads CASSQLDKDSQSYNEQFF. The CDR3 coding sequence is TGCGCCAGCAGTCAATTAGATAAGGACAGCCAGTCCTACAATGAGCAGTTCTTC. The genes are TRBV23-1 and TRBJ2-1; tentative D call: TRBD1 (6 bases). TRBV23-1 belongs to the ORF category, with a function that is uncertain. V lost 1 base and J lost 1, with 17 bases in between. This CDR3 comprises 18 residues.